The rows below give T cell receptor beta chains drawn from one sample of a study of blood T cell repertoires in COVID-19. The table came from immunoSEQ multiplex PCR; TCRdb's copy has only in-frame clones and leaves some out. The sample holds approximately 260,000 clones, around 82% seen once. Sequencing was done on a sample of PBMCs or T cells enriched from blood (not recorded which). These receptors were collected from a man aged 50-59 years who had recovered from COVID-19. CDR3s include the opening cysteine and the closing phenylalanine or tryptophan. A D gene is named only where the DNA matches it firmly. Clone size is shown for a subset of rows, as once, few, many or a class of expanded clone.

CDR3nt: TGTGCCAGTAAAGCCTCTGCACAGGCCTACGAGCAGTACTTC
CDR3aa: CASKASAQAYEQYF
d_gene: NA
j_gene: TRBJ2-7
abundance: NA
v_gene: TRBV6-6

CDR3nt: TGTGCCAGCAGCGTACAGGGGGCGCTGACCGGGGAGCTGTTTTTT
CDR3aa: CASSVQGALTGELFF
d_gene: TRBD1
j_gene: TRBJ2-2
abundance: few
v_gene: TRBV5-6

CDR3nt: TGTGCCAGCAGTTCAGGGGTTTATCAGCCCCAGCATTTT
CDR3aa: CASSSGVYQPQHF
d_gene: NA
j_gene: TRBJ1-5
abundance: NA
v_gene: TRBV27

CDR3nt: TGCGCCAGCAGCTTGGTCCGGCTGGGAGCGGGCACAGATACGCAGTATTTT
CDR3aa: CASSLVRLGAGTDTQYF
d_gene: NA
j_gene: TRBJ2-3
abundance: NA
v_gene: TRBV5-1

CDR3nt: TGTGCCAGCAGCTCCGAGCTAGCGGGGGTTCGGGAGCAGTTCTTC
CDR3aa: CASSSELAGVREQFF
d_gene: TRBD2
j_gene: TRBJ2-1
abundance: NA
v_gene: TRBV7-2

CDR3nt: TGTGCCACCAGCAGAGTAGGCGGAATCGGGGAGCTGTTTTTT
CDR3aa: CATSRVGGIGELFF
d_gene: NA
j_gene: TRBJ2-2
abundance: NA
v_gene: TRBV15

CDR3nt: TGTGCCAGCACCTGGGAGGGATCAGCTAACTATGGCTACACCTTC
CDR3aa: CASTWEGSANYGYTF
d_gene: NA
j_gene: TRBJ1-2
abundance: NA
v_gene: TRBV6-5

CDR3nt: TGCGCCAGCAGGCCGACAGGGGGAGACGAGCAGTACTTC
CDR3aa: CASRPTGGDEQYF
d_gene: TRBD1
j_gene: TRBJ2-7
abundance: NA
v_gene: TRBV23-1

CDR3nt: TGTGCCAGTAGTATGAGGAGGGGCGACTATGGCTACACCTTC
CDR3aa: CASSMRRGDYGYTF
d_gene: NA
j_gene: TRBJ1-2
abundance: NA
v_gene: TRBV19

CDR3nt: TGCGCCAGCAGGGGCCAACCGAGGACTAGCGGGGGCAATGAGCAGTTCTTC
CDR3aa: CASRGQPRTSGGNEQFF
d_gene: TRBD2
j_gene: TRBJ2-1
abundance: NA
v_gene: TRBV5-1

CDR3nt: TGTGCCAGCACCCCGGGGAGCTCCTACAATGAGCAGTTCTTC
CDR3aa: CASTPGSSYNEQFF
d_gene: NA
j_gene: TRBJ2-1
abundance: NA
v_gene: TRBV3-1/TRBV3-2

CDR3nt: TGTGCCAATGGGAGGGGGAAAACCGGGGAGCTGTTTTTT
CDR3aa: CANGRGKTGELFF
d_gene: NA
j_gene: TRBJ2-2
abundance: NA
v_gene: TRBV7-2

CDR3nt: TGTGCCAGCAGCACCATAGCGGGACTAGGCTACAATGAGCAGTTCTTC
CDR3aa: CASSTIAGLGYNEQFF
d_gene: TRBD2
j_gene: TRBJ2-1
abundance: NA
v_gene: TRBV5-5

CDR3nt: TGTGCCAGCAGCTTTGCCGGGAGTTACGAGCAGTACTTC
CDR3aa: CASSFAGSYEQYF
d_gene: NA
j_gene: TRBJ2-7
abundance: NA
v_gene: TRBV7-2

CDR3nt: TGTGCCACCAGTGTTAGTCCGGGACAGGGAATTCATTTT
CDR3aa: CATSVSPGQGIHF
d_gene: TRBD1
j_gene: TRBJ2-3
abundance: few
v_gene: TRBV24-1

CDR3nt: TGTGCCAGCAGCCAGCGGAGCACAGATACGCAGTATTTT
CDR3aa: CASSQRSTDTQYF
d_gene: NA
j_gene: TRBJ2-3
abundance: NA
v_gene: TRBV3-1/TRBV3-2